Following are 16 T cell receptor beta chains from one sample sequenced in a study of blood T cell repertoires in COVID-19. Profiling relied on immunoSEQ multiplex PCR, and the TCRdb table lists in-frame clones only, not all of them. This sample has roughly 81,000 clones; around nine tenths occur once, and the top ten carry around 5.3%. The sequenced material came from peripheral blood. Receptors originate from a man aged 40-49 years with acute or convalescent COVID-19.

V gene TRBV30 combines with J gene TRBJ1-3; D gene uncertain. CDR1 is GTSNPN, CDR2 SVGIG, per germline (reference sequence). This CDR3 region has 14 residues. Trimming took off 4 bases at V and 5 bases at J, with 15 bases between the two ends. CDR3 amino acids: CAWKVPGNRNTIYF. CDR3 DNA sequence: TGTGCCTGGAAAGTTCCGGGTAATAGAAACACCATATATTTT.

This chain joins TRBV7-8 and TRBJ1-5; the D is unclear. The V gene's germline CDR1 is SGHVS and CDR2 FQNEAQ. The CDR3 length is 14 residues. Deletions cut 6 bases from V and 7 bases from J, with 16 bases between. CDR3 amino acids: CASRSAGIGQPQHF. The CDR3 nucleotides are TGTGCCAGCAGGTCCGCGGGGATCGGGCAGCCCCAGCATTTT.

This sequence joins TRBV29-1 and TRBJ1-1, with a tentative D call TRBD1 (6 bases). The CDR3 consists of 13 residues. The V gene's germline CDR1 is SQVTM and CDR2 ANQGSEA. The V gene lost 5 bases and the J gene lost 2 bases, with 12 bases spanning the gap. This chain's CDR3 is CSVKGDINTEAFF. The CDR3 region has the DNA TGCAGCGTTAAGGGGGACATAAACACTGAAGCTTTCTTT.

The CDR3 sequence: CASTSRERTNEQFF. In nucleotides, the CDR3 is TGTGCCAGTACGAGCAGGGAACGGACCAATGAGCAGTTCTTC. The chain employs TRBV19 and TRBJ2-1; a weak D match, TRBD1 (5 bases). The CDR3 has 14 amino acids. With 7 bases removed from V and 6 bases from J, the gap between germline ends came to 16 bases. Germline lookup yields CDR1 LNHDA and CDR2 SQIVND (reference sequence).

The chain employs TRBV2 and TRBJ1-4, with 7 bases fitting TRBD1. Germline trimming cut 5 bases from V and 6 bases from J; bases unmatched to any gene: 6. In germline, CDR1 is SNHLY, CDR2 FYNNEI. CDR3 size: 14 residues. DNA for the CDR3: TGTGCCAGCAGTTTCGACAGGGACGATGAAAAACTGTTTTTT. This codes for CASSFDRDDEKLFF.

The table lists this clone with a count of one. The chain combines TRBV30 with TRBJ1-1, with D maybe TRBD1 (5 bases). Germline CDR1 GTSNPN, CDR2 SVGIG (reference sequence). CDR3 length equals 14 residues. V lost 0 bases, J lost 5 bases, and 13 bases lay in between. CDR3 sequence: CAWSVGAGRTEAFF. The CDR3 region has the DNA TGTGCCTGGAGTGTAGGGGCAGGGAGGACTGAAGCTTTCTTT.

DNA of the CDR3: TGTGCCAGTAGTATCTACTGGGACACCGAAAAACTGTTTTTT. Translation gives CASSIYWDTEKLFF. The chain links TRBV19 to TRBJ1-4; D possibly corresponds to TRBD1 (6 bases). The CDR3 is 14 amino acids. Germline assignment: CDR1 LNHDA and CDR2 SQIVND (reference sequence). With 3 bases removed from V and 8 bases from J, the gap between germline ends came to 13 bases.

The chain joins TRBV18 to TRBJ1-1, with D hard to call. There are 13 residues in the CDR3. Trimming removed 2 bases at V and 13 bases at J, with 17 bases between. Germline values: CDR1 KGHSH, CDR2 LQKENI. CDR3 region: CASSPDTETKHFF. The CDR3 DNA reads as TGTGCCAGCTCACCAGACACAGAGACTAAGCATTTCTTT.

In DNA, the CDR3 is TGTGCCAGCAGCTCACCGGGACAGGGGATCGGGGAGCTGTTTTTT. Translating it yields CASSSPGQGIGELFF. The V gene is TRBV11-3, the J gene TRBJ2-2, with 10 nucleotides matching TRBD1. V was clipped by 4 bases and J by 7 bases; unmatched bases: 6. Looked up from germline, CDR1 is SGHNT and CDR2 is YENEEA. This CDR3 has 15 residues. Full variable domain (remainder filled in from reference TRBV11-3 and TRBJ2-2): EAGVVQSPRYKIIEKKQPVAFWCNPISGHNTLYWYLQNLGQGPELLIRYENEEAVDDSQLPKDRFSAERLKGVDSTLKIQPAELGDSAVYLCASSSPGQGIGELFFGEGSRLTVL.

The rearrangement uses TRBV30 and TRBJ2-5, with 7 positions matching TRBD1. This CDR3 comprises 14 residues. Germline V gene sequence: CDR1 GTSNPN, CDR2 SVGIG (reference sequence). J gave up 3 bases and V 2 bases, and 6 bases lay outside the gene matches. The CDR3 protein is CAWSTGTAEETQYF. CDR3 coding DNA: TGTGCCTGGAGTACCGGGACAGCGGAAGAGACCCAGTACTTC.

The rearrangement uses TRBV11-2 and TRBJ1-1, with a possible D match to TRBD1 (6 bases). CDR1 is SGHAT and CDR2 is FQNNGV in the germline V gene. Trimming left V 4 bases short and J 3 bases short, with 9 bases between. The CDR3 has 13 amino acids. The CDR3 loop is CASSYAGDTEAFF. CDR3 DNA sequence: TGTGCCAGCAGCTACGCAGGGGACACTGAAGCTTTCTTT.

This chain connects TRBV20-1 to TRBJ2-7; TRBD2 agrees at 7 bases. The CDR3 covers 15 residues. The V gene end was trimmed by 3 bases and the J gene end by 2 bases; junction bases not matched to a gene: 10. Germline CDR1 DFQATT, CDR2 SNEGSKA (reference sequence). CDR3 nucleotides: TGCAGTGCTAGTTCATTAGAGCGGGACCCCTACGAGCAGTACTTC. It translates to CSASSLERDPYEQYF.

This chain connects TRBV4-3 to TRBJ1-2; the D gene is possibly TRBD1 (6 bases). The germline gives CDR1 LGHNA, CDR2 YSLEER. Between the trimmed V and J ends, which lost 0 bases and 4 bases, there was a span of 12 bases. The CDR3 contains 15 residues. CDR3 in amino acids: CASSQDLTGSYGYTF. CDR3 DNA: TGCGCCAGCAGCCAAGATTTAACAGGGAGCTATGGCTACACCTTC.

This chain connects TRBV9 to TRBJ2-1, with a possible D match to TRBD2 (5 bases). In germline, CDR1 is SGDLS, CDR2 YYNGEE. The CDR3 loop spans 14 amino acids. V was trimmed by 2 bases and J by 4 bases, leaving 10 bases between them. The DNA of the CDR3 is TGTGCCAGCAGCGTCGGGTCGGGGTACAATGAGCAGTTCTTC. Protein: CASSVGSGYNEQFF.

The V gene is TRBV24-1, the J gene TRBJ2-2; D perhaps matches TRBD2 (5 bases). This CDR3 spans 15 amino acids. CDR1 is KGHDR, CDR2 SFDVKD, per germline. Trimming pared 9 bases from V and 0 bases from J, leaving 13 bases between. CDR3 in DNA: TGTGCCACCCGTGGCGGGTTATCGAACACCGGGGAGCTGTTTTTT. Protein: CATRGGLSNTGELFF.

The CDR3 is CASSKPGQNTEAFF. In nucleotides, the CDR3 is TGTGCCAGCAGTAAACCGGGACAGAACACTGAAGCTTTCTTT. The rearrangement joins TRBV11-1 to TRBJ1-1, with TRBD1 as a possible D gene (6 bases). Trimming left V 6 bases short and J 1 base short, with 12 bases between. The CDR3 consists of 14 residues. Germline CDR1 and CDR2: SGHAT and FQDESV (reference sequence). Complete variable domain (other parts from reference TRBV11-1 and TRBJ1-1): EAEVAQSPRYKITEKSQAVAFWCDPISGHATLYWYRQILGQGPELLVQFQDESVVDDSQLPKDRFSAERLKGVDSTLKIQPAELGDSAMYLCASSKPGQNTEAFFGQGTRLTVV.